These 22 T cell receptor beta chains originate from one sample sequenced in a study of cytomegalovirus exposure and HLA in healthy donors. The PCR employed 60 Vbeta primers together with 13 Jbeta primers. The protocol was immunoSEQ multiplex PCR, while the TCRdb copy is restricted to in-frame clones and leaves out a portion. The table lists 95,000 to 150,000 clones, 60% to 85% of them singletons. Specimen: PBMCs. These receptors were obtained from a man aged 30 to 39 in good health and CMV-seronegative.

The chain joins TRBV11-2 to TRBJ1-2, with 8 positions matching TRBD1. The V and J ends lost 0 bases and 8 bases, in that order; junction bases with no gene match: 17. CDR1 SGHAT and CDR2 FQNNGV come from the germline V gene. This CDR3 has 18 amino acids. CDR3 sequence reads: CASSLETIAGGARKGYTF. As DNA, the CDR3 is TGTGCCAGCAGCTTAGAGACAATCGCAGGGGGCGCCCGAAAGGGCTACACCTTC. Using reference TRBV11-2 and TRBJ1-2 for the parts outside the CDR3, the full variable domain is EAGVAQSPRYKIIEKRQSVAFWCNPISGHATLYWYQQILGQGPKLLIQFQNNGVVDDSQLPKDRFSAERLKGVDSTLKIQPAKLEDSAVYLCASSLETIAGGARKGYTFGSGTRLTVV.

The gene calls are TRBV30 and TRBJ1-1; D might be TRBD1 (6 bases). V was pared by 4 bases and J by 11 bases, with 11 bases between. This CDR3 has 10 residues. CDR1 and CDR2 (germline): GTSNPN, SVGIG (reference sequence). The CDR3 region is CAWTGVWAFF. The DNA of the CDR3 is TGTGCCTGGACAGGGGTATGGGCTTTCTTT. The full variable domain, with the rest looked up from reference TRBV30 and TRBJ1-1, is SQTIHQWPATLVQPVGSPLSLECTVEGTSNPNLYWYRQAAGRGLQLLFYSVGIGQISSEVPQNLSASRPQDRQFILSSKKLLLSDSGFYLCAWTGVWAFFGQGTRLTVV.

The chain uses TRBV9 and TRBJ1-2; TRBD1 is a possible D gene (5 bases). With 0 bases removed from V and 8 bases from J, the gap between germline ends came to 14 bases. This CDR3 contains 14 residues. Germline assignment: CDR1 SGDLS and CDR2 YYNGEE. CDR3 coding DNA: TGTGCCAGCAGCGTAGGGAATACAGGCGGCGGCTACACCTTC. Protein sequence: CASSVGNTGGGYTF.

The gene calls are TRBV9 and TRBJ2-1; the match to TRBD2 covers 8 bases. Germline CDR1 is SGDLS and CDR2 is YYNGEE. This CDR3 region has 13 residues. V gave up 0 bases and J gave up 13 bases; unmatched junction bases: 6. CDR3 DNA sequence: TGTGCCAGCAGCGTAGAGGAAGCGGGAGCCCAGTTCTTC. Its translation is CASSVEEAGAQFF.

Worth noting for this clone: A read error is likely, as this CDR3 ends without the conserved phenylalanine or tryptophan. The DNA is omitted, as the CDR3 cannot be located on it reliably, and the CDR3 follows TCRdb's listing. The chain recombines TRBV14 with TRBJ2-7; TRBD1, the D gene given by the table, was not confirmed from the DNA. The germline CDR1 and CDR2 sequences are SGHDN and FVKESK. Both ends counted, the CDR3 spans 12 residues. The CDR3 region is CASSPLDRPVCL.

This clone was counted only a few times. The chain carries TRBV28 and TRBJ2-2, with 7 bases matching TRBD1. The V and J ends lost 2 bases and 6 bases, in that order; junction bases with no gene match: 12. The length of the CDR3 is 17 residues. Germline V gene data show CDR1 as MDHEN and CDR2 as SYDVKM. CDR3: CASSLRVARGYAGELFF. DNA of the CDR3: TGTGCCAGCAGTTTAAGGGTGGCCAGGGGGTACGCCGGGGAGCTGTTTTTT.

CDR3 sequence reads: CASSKGSEAFF. Here the CDR3 DNA reads TGTGCCAGCAGCAAAGGGAGTGAAGCTTTCTTT. The chain is built from TRBV21-1 and TRBJ1-1. TRBV21-1 counts as a pseudogene. CDR3 length: 11 amino acids.

The rearrangement uses TRBV28 and TRBJ2-5; the D gene is possibly TRBD2 (5 bases). Trimming took off 2 bases at V and 2 bases at J, with 12 bases between the two ends. CDR1 MDHEN and CDR2 SYDVKM come from the germline V gene. CDR3 length: 15 residues. CDR3 DNA sequence: TGTGCCAGCAGTTTAGGAGGAGCTAGGCAAGAGACCCAGTACTTC. Residues: CASSLGGARQETQYF.

CDR3 sequence (DNA): TGCGCCAGCAGTGAGTCGGCATTGGACAGCGGATTCTATGGCTACACCTTC. This codes for CASSESALDSGFYGYTF. V and J are TRBV10-1 and TRBJ1-2; the D gene is possibly TRBD1 (6 bases). V was cut by 0 bases and J by 4 bases, with 18 bases left in between. The CDR3 extends over 17 amino acids. Germline V gene data show CDR1 as WNHNN and CDR2 as SYGVQD (reference sequence).

The genes are TRBV5-1 and TRBJ2-3, with D unclear. The germline gives CDR1 SGHRS, CDR2 YFSETQ. This CDR3 has 14 amino acids. V was shortened by 0 bases and J by 4 bases, with 9 bases between the two germline ends. Here the CDR3 DNA reads TGCGCCAGCAGCTTGGGGGCAGGATCAGATACGCAGTATTTT. It yields the protein CASSLGAGSDTQYF.

The chain couples TRBV15 to TRBJ2-3; D possibly corresponds to TRBD2 (6 bases). V gave up 1 base and J gave up 0 bases, with 20 bases separating them. CDR1 LNHNV and CDR2 YYDKDF come from the germline V gene (reference sequence). The CDR3 consists of 19 residues. The CDR3 DNA follows: TGTGCCACCAGCAGAGTTTTTGGGGATGGGACTCTGAGCACAGATACGCAGTATTTT. Translation gives CATSRVFGDGTLSTDTQYF.

The chain combines TRBV4-3 with TRBJ2-1; 7 nucleotides agree with TRBD1. CDR1 LGHNA and CDR2 YSLEER come from the germline V gene. V lost 2 bases to trimming and J lost 6 bases; unmatched junction nucleotides: 10. CDR3 length: 16 amino acids. The CDR3 coding sequence is TGCGCCAGCAGCCAAATCCTCCATAACAGGGGCAATGAGCAGTTCTTC. It is translated as CASSQILHNRGNEQFF.

This clone came up a few times. The rearrangement links TRBV7-9 to TRBJ1-5; 9 bases map to TRBD1. The length of the CDR3 is 17 residues. The J segment lost 4 bases and the V segment lost 5 bases, leaving 12 bases of the junction unmatched. Germline CDR1 and CDR2: SEHNR and FQNEAQ (reference sequence). CDR3 sequence reads: CASSRTLSGTGNQPQHF. The CDR3 DNA sequence: TGTGCCAGCAGCCGCACATTATCCGGGACAGGGAATCAGCCCCAGCATTTT.

The chain uses TRBV5-1 and TRBJ2-3; weak D call: TRBD2 (7 bases). V gave up 5 bases and J gave up 2 bases, with 12 bases separating them. The CDR3 is 14 amino acids. Germline CDR1 and CDR2: SGHRS and YFSETQ. The CDR3 here is CASRGGTYTDTQYF. DNA for the CDR3: TGCGCCAGCAGGGGGGGGACATACACAGATACGCAGTATTTT. The variable domain in full, with the rest retrieved from reference TRBV5-1 and TRBJ2-3, is KAGVTQTPRYLIKTRGQQVTLSCSPISGHRSVSWYQQTPGQGLQFLFEYFSETQRNKGNFPGRFSGRQFSNSRSEMNVSTLELGDSALYLCASRGGTYTDTQYFGPGTRLTVL.

This chain connects TRBV4-2 to TRBJ2-4; 8 bases fit TRBD2. The V gene end was trimmed by 0 bases and the J gene end by 8 bases; junction bases not matched to a gene: 9. Per the germline V gene, CDR1 is LGHNA and CDR2 is YNFKEQ. This CDR3 is 16 amino acids long. The CDR3, as DNA: TGTGCCAGCAGCCAAGATGGGGCGGGGGGTGTTGACATTCAGTACTTC. Translation gives CASSQDGAGGVDIQYF.

The CDR3 sequence: CASRPQGSSRYTF. The CDR3 bases are TGTGCCAGCAGACCACAGGGAAGTTCCCGCTACACCTTC. J is TRBJ1-2 and V is TRBV28; D is possibly TRBD1 (6 bases). Trimming removed 6 bases at V and 9 bases at J, with 17 bases between. The germline CDR1 and CDR2 sequences are MDHEN and SYDVKM. This CDR3 is built from 13 residues.

The chain recombines TRBV11-2 with TRBJ2-5; D is perhaps TRBD2 (6 bases). The J call may not be correct, given that the DNA end is closer to TRBJ2-7. Germline V CDR1 and CDR2: SGHAT, FQNNGV. The CDR3 is made up of 15 amino acids. The CDR3 protein is CASSLEGGGTYEQYF. DNA for the CDR3: TGTGCCAGCAGCTTAGAAGGTGGAGGGACCTACGAGCAGTACTTC.

The V call is TRBV7-6, the J call TRBJ2-3; 8 nucleotides match TRBD1. V trimming: 1 base; J trimming: 6 bases; junction bases outside the gene matches: 3. The CDR3 covers 14 residues. The germline gives CDR1 SGHVS, CDR2 FNYEAQ. CDR3 in amino acids: CASSLGQGRDTQYF. In DNA, the CDR3 is TGTGCCAGCAGCTTAGGACAGGGGAGGGATACGCAGTATTTT.

This clone appeared once. J is TRBJ1-2 and V is TRBV28; TRBD1 matches at 7 bases. The CDR3 totals 15 residues. V shed 1 base and J 6 bases; nucleotides not matched to a gene: 8. The V gene's germline CDR1 is MDHEN and CDR2 SYDVKM. This CDR3 reads CASSLLTGHYHGYTF. The CDR3 nucleotides read TGTGCCAGCAGTTTATTGACAGGGCACTACCATGGCTACACCTTC.

The chain carries TRBV4-2 and TRBJ2-5; TRBD1 matches 7 bases. There are 17 residues in the CDR3. V shed 4 bases, J shed 2 bases, and the junction held 13 bases outside the gene matches. Germline CDR1 and CDR2: LGHNA and YNFKEQ. The CDR3 DNA follows: TGTGCCAGCAGCCTCCGGAAAGGGGGCGGAGTACAAGAGACCCAGTACTTC. This codes for CASSLRKGGGVQETQYF.

The gene calls are TRBV4-3 and TRBJ2-3, with 10 nucleotides matching TRBD2. The CDR3 runs to 16 residues. The trim removed 2 bases at V and 1 base at J, leaving 3 bases unmatched. Looked up from germline, CDR1 is LGHNA and CDR2 is YSLEER. The DNA for the CDR3 is TGCGCCAGCAGCCAACTAGCGGGGGTTGGCACAGATACGCAGTATTTT. Translation: CASSQLAGVGTDTQYF.

This chain joins TRBV7-2 and TRBJ2-1; 9 nucleotides line up with TRBD1. Trimming at V came to 5 bases and at J to 10 bases, leaving 6 bases not matched to a gene. The CDR3 runs 13 residues. In germline, CDR1 is SGHTA, CDR2 FQGNSA. Here the CDR3 reads CASSRDRVLEQFF. The DNA for the CDR3 is TGTGCCAGCAGCCGGGACAGGGTACTCGAGCAGTTCTTC. Variable domain in full (rest from reference TRBV7-2 and TRBJ2-1): GAGVSQSPSNKVTEKGKDVELRCDPISGHTALYWYRQSLGQGLEFLIYFQGNSAPDKSGLPSDRFSAERTGGSVSTLTIQRTQQEDSAVYLCASSRDRVLEQFFGPGTRLTVL.